A selection of T cell receptor beta chains follows, all from one sample in a study of T cell responses to AZD1222 COVID-19 vaccine. Libraries were prepared by immunoSEQ multiplex PCR; TCRdb keeps only in-frame clonotypes and omits some of them. This table holds some 140,000 clones, 85% to 95% found once. This sample comprised peripheral blood, obtained 28 days after the second AZD1222 dose. Source of these receptors: an adult who received the AZD1222 COVID-19 vaccine. Each CDR3 is given with its conserved first and last residue. The D gene is left open where the match is weak. Clone size is stated in some rows and not others, as once, few, many or a class when expanded.

v_gene: TRBV29-1
abundance: -
j_gene: TRBJ2-3
d_gene: TRBD2
CDR3nt: TGCAGCGTTGAAATAAGCGGGGCAGATACGCAGTATTTT
CDR3aa: CSVEISGADTQYF

v_gene: TRBV2
abundance: -
j_gene: TRBJ1-1
d_gene: -
CDR3nt: TGTGCCAGCAGTGGGCAGTGGGGGAAAGCTTTCTTT
CDR3aa: CASSGQWGKAFF

v_gene: TRBV18
abundance: -
j_gene: TRBJ2-7
d_gene: -
CDR3nt: TGTGCCAGCTCACCGGCCTACTCCCAGGGCTACGAGCAGTACTTC
CDR3aa: CASSPAYSQGYEQYF

v_gene: TRBV4-3
abundance: -
j_gene: TRBJ1-4
d_gene: TRBD1
CDR3nt: TGCGCCAGCAGCCAAGATGGGGGGACAGCTTATAATGAAAAACTGTTTTTT
CDR3aa: CASSQDGGTAYNEKLFF

v_gene: TRBV19
abundance: -
j_gene: TRBJ2-7
d_gene: -
CDR3nt: TGTGCCAGTAGTATTGGTGCCTACGAGCAGTACTTC
CDR3aa: CASSIGAYEQYF

v_gene: TRBV5-1
abundance: -
j_gene: TRBJ2-5
d_gene: TRBD1
CDR3nt: TGCGCCAGCAGCTCCATGGGACAGGAGGCGACCCAGTACTTC
CDR3aa: CASSSMGQEATQYF

v_gene: TRBV6-1
abundance: -
j_gene: TRBJ1-2
d_gene: -
CDR3nt: TGTGCCAGCAGTGAAGCGCAGTGGGCCCCCTATGGCTACACCTTC
CDR3aa: CASSEAQWAPYGYTF

v_gene: TRBV12-3/TRBV12-4
abundance: -
j_gene: TRBJ2-5
d_gene: -
CDR3nt: TGTGCCAGCAGTTTAAGAGGCCAAGAGACCCAGTACTTC
CDR3aa: CASSLRGQETQYF

v_gene: TRBV5-1
abundance: -
j_gene: TRBJ2-2
d_gene: -
CDR3nt: TGCGCCAGCAGCTTGGCTCAGCAGGGCCACGGGGAGCTGTTTTTT
CDR3aa: CASSLAQQGHGELFF

v_gene: TRBV24-1
abundance: -
j_gene: TRBJ2-3
d_gene: -
CDR3nt: TGTGCCCGTCGGGTCCAGCGCTCCGGCGACGCCTACACAGATACGCAGTATTTT
CDR3aa: CARRVQRSGDAYTDTQYF

v_gene: TRBV2
abundance: -
j_gene: TRBJ1-2
d_gene: -
CDR3nt: TGTGCCAGCAGAGAAAGACAGCCTCTGGGCGGCTACACCTTC
CDR3aa: CASRERQPLGGYTF

v_gene: TRBV30
abundance: -
j_gene: TRBJ2-1
d_gene: TRBD2
CDR3nt: TGTGCCGGGGCGAAGAGCGGGGGGGCTCATGAGCAGTTCTTC
CDR3aa: CAGAKSGGAHEQFF

v_gene: TRBV7-3
abundance: -
j_gene: TRBJ2-2
d_gene: TRBD2
CDR3nt: TGTGCCAGCAGCTATACTAGCGGGGGAGCCGGGGAGCTGTTTTTT
CDR3aa: CASSYTSGGAGELFF

v_gene: TRBV7-6
abundance: -
j_gene: TRBJ2-1
d_gene: TRBD2
CDR3nt: TGTGCCAGCAGCTTAGGTTTCGGGGGGGCCTACAATGAGCAGTTCTTC
CDR3aa: CASSLGFGGAYNEQFF

v_gene: TRBV29-1
abundance: -
j_gene: TRBJ2-7
d_gene: -
CDR3nt: TGCAGCGTTCTTAAATTACGGGGGGCTCGGTACGAGCAGTACTTC
CDR3aa: CSVLKLRGARYEQYF

v_gene: TRBV7-9
abundance: -
j_gene: TRBJ2-2
d_gene: -
CDR3nt: TGTGCCAGCAGCCGACTGGACACCGGGGAGCTGTTTTTT
CDR3aa: CASSRLDTGELFF

v_gene: TRBV24-1
abundance: -
j_gene: TRBJ1-5
d_gene: -
CDR3nt: TGTGCCACCAGTGAGGCAGGTAGCAATCAGCCCCAGCATTTT
CDR3aa: CATSEAGSNQPQHF

v_gene: TRBV2
abundance: -
j_gene: TRBJ1-2
d_gene: -
CDR3nt: TGTGCCAGCAGACCACCGGGACCGCTGAGAGGCTACACCTTC
CDR3aa: CASRPPGPLRGYTF

v_gene: TRBV5-5
abundance: -
j_gene: TRBJ1-1
d_gene: TRBD1
CDR3nt: TGTGCCAGCAGCTTTCAGGGGGGCACTGAAGCTTTCTTT
CDR3aa: CASSFQGGTEAFF

v_gene: TRBV3-1/TRBV3-2
abundance: -
j_gene: TRBJ1-6
d_gene: -
CDR3nt: TGTGCCAGCAGTCCCCCTGGGAATTCACCCCTCCACTTT
CDR3aa: CASSPPGNSPLHF

v_gene: TRBV13
abundance: -
j_gene: TRBJ2-3
d_gene: -
CDR3nt: TGTGCCAGCAGCTTAGCACAGCGGACAGATACGCAGTATTTT
CDR3aa: CASSLAQRTDTQYF

v_gene: TRBV7-3
abundance: -
j_gene: TRBJ2-2
d_gene: TRBD1
CDR3nt: TGTGCCAGCAGCCCCCTAGAACTGGGACAGGGGGGCACCGGGGAGCTGTTTTTT
CDR3aa: CASSPLELGQGGTGELFF

v_gene: TRBV6-1
abundance: -
j_gene: TRBJ1-5
d_gene: -
CDR3nt: TGTGCCAGCAGTGAAGACCGGTTTCAGCCCCAGCATTTT
CDR3aa: CASSEDRFQPQHF

v_gene: TRBV7-9
abundance: -
j_gene: TRBJ1-3
d_gene: -
CDR3nt: TGTGCCAGCAGCGGACTGGGCGTCTCTGGAAACACCATATATTTT
CDR3aa: CASSGLGVSGNTIYF

v_gene: TRBV12-3/TRBV12-4
abundance: -
j_gene: TRBJ2-7
d_gene: -
CDR3nt: TGTGCCAGCAGTTTCCAGGGGGGCGGCGAGCAGTACTTC
CDR3aa: CASSFQGGGEQYF

v_gene: TRBV5-4
abundance: many
j_gene: TRBJ2-1
d_gene: TRBD2
CDR3nt: TGTGCCAGCGGCTATTGGCGGGGGGGCTCCTACAATGAGCAGTTCTTC
CDR3aa: CASGYWRGGSYNEQFF

v_gene: TRBV4-3
abundance: -
j_gene: TRBJ1-5
d_gene: TRBD1
CDR3nt: TGCGCCAGCAGCCAAGAGGACAGGGCTGATCAGCCCCAGCATTTT
CDR3aa: CASSQEDRADQPQHF

v_gene: TRBV28
abundance: -
j_gene: TRBJ1-2
d_gene: TRBD1
CDR3nt: TGTGCCAGCAGTTTTTTCATATTCGAGGATCGGACAGGCGCCTATGGCTACACCTTC
CDR3aa: CASSFFIFEDRTGAYGYTF

v_gene: TRBV27
abundance: once
j_gene: TRBJ2-7
d_gene: -
CDR3nt: TGTGCCAGCAGTTCCGGGGGCTGGGGGTCCGAGCAGTACTTC
CDR3aa: CASSSGGWGSEQYF

v_gene: TRBV5-1
abundance: -
j_gene: TRBJ1-1
d_gene: -
CDR3nt: TGCGCCAGCAGCCGGGGAAGCGGGAACACTGAAGCTTTCTTT
CDR3aa: CASSRGSGNTEAFF

v_gene: TRBV11-3
abundance: -
j_gene: TRBJ1-4
d_gene: -
CDR3nt: TGTGCCAGCAGCCAAGGCCAGTCGACTAATGAAAAACTGTTTTTT
CDR3aa: CASSQGQSTNEKLFF

v_gene: TRBV2
abundance: few
j_gene: TRBJ1-5
d_gene: -
CDR3nt: TGTGCCAGCACCGCCAGAACAGGGATGAGTGGGAAGCCCCAGCATTTT
CDR3aa: CASTARTGMSGKPQHF

v_gene: TRBV7-9
abundance: -
j_gene: TRBJ1-4
d_gene: TRBD1
CDR3nt: TGTGCCAGCAGCCGCGGACAGGGTGAAAAACTGTTTTTT
CDR3aa: CASSRGQGEKLFF

v_gene: TRBV7-2
abundance: -
j_gene: TRBJ1-1
d_gene: -
CDR3nt: TGTGCCAGCAGCGATCCGGGACACTCGAACACTGAAGCTTTCTTT
CDR3aa: CASSDPGHSNTEAFF

v_gene: TRBV24-1
abundance: -
j_gene: TRBJ1-2
d_gene: -
CDR3nt: TGTGCCACCAGTGACCCTGCGGTAAGGGGTGGCTACACCTTC
CDR3aa: CATSDPAVRGGYTF

v_gene: TRBV30
abundance: -
j_gene: TRBJ1-2
d_gene: -
CDR3nt: TGTGCCTGGAGTGTAACATATAACTATGGCTACACCTTC
CDR3aa: CAWSVTYNYGYTF

v_gene: TRBV13
abundance: -
j_gene: TRBJ2-1
d_gene: -
CDR3nt: TGTGCCAGCAGACCTCGAGTAGGGGTTGAGCAGTTCTTC
CDR3aa: CASRPRVGVEQFF

v_gene: TRBV27
abundance: -
j_gene: TRBJ1-6
d_gene: -
CDR3nt: TGTGCCAGCGGCCCAAATTCACCCCTCCACTTT
CDR3aa: CASGPNSPLHF

v_gene: TRBV5-5
abundance: -
j_gene: TRBJ1-2
d_gene: -
CDR3nt: TGTGCCAGCAGCTTGGCTGGGGGAAACTATGGCTACACCTTC
CDR3aa: CASSLAGGNYGYTF

v_gene: TRBV10-3
abundance: -
j_gene: TRBJ2-1
d_gene: TRBD2
CDR3nt: TGTGCCATCAGGGAGGGACTAGCGAGATACAATGAGCAGTTCTTC
CDR3aa: CAIREGLARYNEQFF

v_gene: TRBV6-5
abundance: -
j_gene: TRBJ2-7
d_gene: TRBD1
CDR3nt: TGTGCCAGCAGCCGGACAGGGGGCTTATACGAGCAGTACTTC
CDR3aa: CASSRTGGLYEQYF

v_gene: TRBV7-2
abundance: -
j_gene: TRBJ1-5
d_gene: -
CDR3nt: TGTGCCAGCAGCCCGAATGGCGCAGGAGGTGGTCAGCCCCAGCATTTT
CDR3aa: CASSPNGAGGGQPQHF

v_gene: TRBV6-2/TRBV6-3
abundance: -
j_gene: TRBJ1-5
d_gene: -
CDR3nt: TGTGCCAGCAGCCGAAAAAGCCCCCTTCTTGGGGGTGGGGCAAGGCGAGATCAGCCCCAGCATTTT
CDR3aa: CASSRKSPLLGGGARRDQPQHF

v_gene: TRBV4-1
abundance: -
j_gene: TRBJ2-1
d_gene: TRBD1
CDR3nt: TGCGCCAGCAGCCAAGTAGGACAGGGGGAGTCATACAATGAGCAGTTCTTC
CDR3aa: CASSQVGQGESYNEQFF